The 25 T cell receptor beta chains below were found in one sample sequenced in a study of T cell repertoires in cytomegalovirus infection. No antigen has been assigned to these receptors. TCRdb used MiXCR to reprocess the reads, holding one entry per CDR3 protein. Of hundreds of thousands of distinct CDR3 sequences in the sample, less than 35% were seen once. This material consisted of cultured CD8+ T cells from PBMCs, taken from culture after CMV antigen stimulation. Every receptor here comes from a human donor in good health (CMV status not recorded). Some clones in this sample may be carry-over from other donors' samples.

V is TRBV6-2 or TRBV6-3 and J is TRBJ2-5; 7 positions agree with TRBD2. With 4 bases clipped from V and 7 bases from J, the junction kept 15 bases outside the gene matches. The germline V gene has CDR1 MNHEY and CDR2 SVGEGT. This CDR3 region has 16 residues. The CDR3 coding sequence is TGTGCCAGCAGTTTCGGGACCACAAACCCGGGGGGGACCCAGTACTTC. It yields the protein CASSFGTTNPGGTQYF.

The chain employs TRBV12-5 and TRBJ2-1; D is ambiguous. Germline V gene data show CDR1 as LGHNT and CDR2 as FRNRAP. The CDR3 consists of 17 residues. The germline V and J ends were trimmed by 2 bases and 0 bases, with 14 bases remaining between them. The CDR3: CASGLPWVESSYNEQFF. CDR3 nucleotide sequence: TGTGCTAGTGGTTTGCCCTGGGTGGAGAGCTCCTACAATGAGCAGTTCTTC.

Remarks on this clonotype: An end of the junction differs from the germline gene, which may be a read error. The genes are TRBV7-8 and TRBJ1-1, with D uncertain. From germline, CDR1 is SGHVS and CDR2 FQNEAQ. CDR3 length equals 12 residues. CDR3 bases: TGTACCAGCAGCCCCACCGGCACTGAAGCTTTCTTT. It codes for CTSSPTGTEAFF.

This clonotype appeared a few times. The chain carries TRBV7-9 and TRBJ1-5; possible D gene TRBD1, 5 bases. This CDR3 has 16 residues. CDR1 and CDR2 from the germline V gene are SEHNR and FQNEAQ (reference sequence). Trimming removed 5 bases at V and 1 base at J, with 15 bases between. The CDR3 region has the DNA TGTGCCAGCAGCGCCGAGGGGTCCTTAAGCAATCAGCCCCAGCATTTT. Protein product: CASSAEGSLSNQPQHF.

As regards this clonotype: A much larger clonotype is one base distant, so this may be a read error. This rearrangement joins TRBV7-4 to TRBJ2-1; no definite D call. The CDR3 runs to 17 residues. CDR1 and CDR2 (germline): SGHVT, SQSDAQ. The CDR3 DNA reads as TGTGCCAGCAGCTTACCCCACCTAGGAAGCTCCTACAATGAGCAGCTCTTC. This encodes CASSLPHLGSSYNEQLF.

This chain joins TRBV6-5 and TRBJ2-7, with 8 bases matching TRBD2. Germline V lookup: CDR1 MNHEY, CDR2 SVGAGI. The CDR3 has 15 residues. With 0 bases clipped from V and 2 bases from J, the junction kept 3 bases outside the gene matches. CDR3 region: CASSYSALAAYEQYV. In nucleotides, the CDR3 is TGTGCCAGCAGTTACTCGGCACTAGCGGCCTACGAGCAGTACGTC.

This clonotype was counted at least ten times. J is TRBJ1-1 and V is TRBV6-5; D call uncertain. Germline CDR1 reads MNHEY; CDR2 reads SVGAGI. The CDR3 contains 15 residues. V gave up 0 bases and J gave up 1 base, with 9 bases separating them. This CDR3 is CASSYSLGGNTEAFF. In DNA form, the CDR3 reads TGTGCCAGCAGTTACTCTTTGGGCGGGAACACTGAAGCTTTCTTT.

The genes are TRBV10-3 and TRBJ1-3, with D possibly matching TRBD1 (6 bases). The length of the CDR3 is 14 residues. CDR1 is ENHRY, CDR2 SYGVKD, per germline. The V and J ends lost 6 bases and 0 bases respectively, with 9 bases between them. The CDR3 nucleotides are TGTGCCATCAGGGACAGAAGCTCTGGAAACACCATATATTTT. Translating gives CAIRDRSSGNTIYF.

V and J are TRBV7-6 and TRBJ2-2; D is unresolved. Trimming pared 7 bases from V and 2 bases from J, leaving 8 bases between. This CDR3 region has 13 residues. From germline, CDR1 is SGHVS and CDR2 FNYEAQ. The CDR3 DNA reads TGTGCCAGCACCCACGCAAACACCGGGGAGCTGTTTTTT. Its translation is CASTHANTGELFF.

The chain combines TRBV6-2 or TRBV6-3 with TRBJ2-7; D is perhaps TRBD1 or TRBD2 (5 bases each). The CDR3 spans 14 residues. Trimming stripped 7 bases from V and 2 bases from J, with 15 bases between. Germline V gives CDR1 MNHEY, CDR2 SVGEGT. The CDR3 loop reads CASTPGQPAYEQYV. CDR3 coding DNA: TGTGCCAGCACCCCGGGGCAGCCAGCCTACGAGCAGTACGTC.

Ten or more counts support this clonotype. V and J are TRBV7-2 and TRBJ2-7; no clear D. The CDR3 loop spans 14 amino acids. Trimming shortened V by 2 bases and J by 5 bases, and 13 bases separated the two germline ends. Germline V gene sequence: CDR1 SGHTA, CDR2 FQGNSA. Written as DNA, the CDR3 is TGTGCCAGCAGCTTAAAGGTCAGGTTGGACGAGCAGTACTTC. It is translated as CASSLKVRLDEQYF.

This clonotype was counted a single time. Possible read error: a much larger clone is one base away. The conserved phenylalanine or tryptophan is not found at the CDR3 terminus, so this likely reflects a read error. The chain carries TRBV7-9 and TRBJ2-5; a possible D gene is TRBD2 (7 bases). Deletions cut 2 bases from V and 5 bases from J, with 15 bases between. This CDR3 comprises 15 residues. Germline V lookup: CDR1 SEHNR, CDR2 FQNEAQ (reference sequence). The CDR3 region has the DNA TGTGCCAGCAGCTTACGCGCGGGGGCGGATGAGACCCAGTACTCC. This sequence encodes CASSLRAGADETQYS.

This clonotype was recorded a few times. V usage is TRBV6-5 and J usage is TRBJ1-3, with a weak D call TRBD1 (5 bases). The ends were cut back, 6 bases at V and 7 bases at J, with 16 bases in the middle. CDR1 is MNHEY, CDR2 SVGAGI, per germline. The CDR3 runs 14 residues. CDR3 protein: CASRPGTLPNTIYF. DNA for the CDR3: TGTGCCAGCAGACCCGGGACGTTGCCCAACACCATATATTTT.

The chain uses TRBV15 and TRBJ2-5; 7 bases line up with TRBD1. CDR1 is LNHNV, CDR2 YYDKDF, per germline (reference sequence). J was trimmed by 3 bases and V by 6 bases; bases with no gene match: 4. CDR3 size: 13 residues. CDR3 region: CATRSGTEETQYF. Written as DNA, the CDR3 is TGTGCCACCAGGTCCGGGACAGAAGAGACCCAGTACTTC.

This chain's CDR3 is CASSQEKFYDEQYF. The DNA of the CDR3 is TGTGCCAGCAGCCAAGAAAAGTTCTATGACGAGCAGTACTTC. V and J are TRBV3-1 and TRBJ2-7; D not resolved. This CDR3 comprises 14 residues. Per the germline V gene, CDR1 is LGHDT and CDR2 is YNNKEL (reference sequence). V was clipped by 0 bases and J by 5 bases, with 11 bases between them.

The J gene is TRBJ1-2, the V gene TRBV5-5; unclear D gene. This CDR3 spans 15 amino acids. V shed 0 bases and J shed 3 bases, with 12 bases lying between them. The germline V gene encodes CDR1 SGHKS and CDR2 YYEKEE (reference sequence). CDR3 coding DNA: TGTGCCAGCAGCTTGGGTGGGGATTTGGACTATGGCTACACCTTC. This sequence encodes CASSLGGDLDYGYTF. Using reference TRBV5-5 and TRBJ1-2 for the parts outside the CDR3, the full variable domain is DAGVTQSPTHLIKTRGQQVTLRCSPISGHKSVSWYQQVLGQGPQFIFQYYEKEERGRGNFPDRFSARQFPNYSSELNVNALLLGDSALYLCASSLGGDLDYGYTFGSGTRLTVV.

This clonotype came up a few times. This chain uses TRBV12-5 with TRBJ2-7; TRBD1 aligns across 7 bases. The V and J ends lost 0 bases and 6 bases, in that order; junction bases with no gene match: 5. Germline-derived CDR1 and CDR2 are LGHNT and FRNRAP. The CDR3 covers 14 residues. The CDR3 spells CASGLVMGQLEQYF. For the CDR3, the DNA is TGTGCTAGTGGTTTGGTAATGGGACAGCTCGAGCAGTACTTC.

The chain combines TRBV6-2 or TRBV6-3 with TRBJ2-7; TRBD1 aligns across 8 bases. V gave up 10 bases and J gave up 4 bases; unmatched junction bases: 12. The CDR3 has 14 amino acids. Germline CDR1 MNHEY, CDR2 SVGEGT. The chain's CDR3 is CATTSGTGEYEQYV. In DNA form, the CDR3 reads TGTGCCACGACTTCCGGGACAGGAGAATACGAGCAGTACGTC.

The genes are TRBV25-1 and TRBJ2-4; D call uncertain. The germline V gene has CDR1 MGHDK and CDR2 SYGVNS. This CDR3 spans 11 amino acids. The germline V and J ends were trimmed by 6 bases and 11 bases, with 11 bases remaining between them. The CDR3 DNA reads TGTGCCAGCAGCTTGGGTAGCTTTCAGTACTTC. Translating it yields CASSLGSFQYF.

This clonotype has just a few counts. The chain carries TRBV20-1 and TRBJ2-2, with D perhaps being TRBD1 or TRBD2 (5 bases each). The CDR3 is 12 amino acids. V dropped 3 bases and J dropped 9 bases, with 11 bases sitting between them. CDR1 is DFQATT and CDR2 is SNEGSKA in the germline V gene (reference sequence). The CDR3 DNA reads TGCAGTGCTAGGGCAGGGAGTCGGGAGCTGTTTTTT. Amino acids: CSARAGSRELFF.

This clonotype has only a few counts. The chain combines TRBV5-4 with TRBJ2-1; the D is unclear. The CDR3 contains 11 residues. V dropped 5 bases and J dropped 11 bases, with 11 bases sitting between them. Germline V CDR1 and CDR2: SGHNT, YYREEE (reference sequence). The CDR3 DNA reads TGTGCCAGCAGTGCAGCCGATCAGCAGTTCTTC. The encoded protein is CASSAADQQFF. Using reference TRBV5-4 and TRBJ2-1 for the parts outside the CDR3, the full variable domain is ETGVTQSPTHLIKTRGQQVTLRCSSQSGHNTVSWYQQALGQGPQFIFQYYREEENGRGNFPPRFSGLQFPNYSSELNVNALELDDSALYLCASSAADQQFFGPGTRLTVL.

Concerning this clonotype: A junction end diverges from the germline sequence, so it may reflect a read error. The chain uses TRBV27 and TRBJ2-1, with D possibly TRBD2 on 5 matching bases. Germline-derived CDR1 and CDR2 are MNHEY and SMNVEV (reference sequence). There are 13 residues in the CDR3. The CDR3: CASSLTDYNEQLF. In DNA form, the CDR3 reads TGTGCCAGCAGCTTGACTGACTACAATGAGCAGCTCTTC.

CDR3 protein: CAISEGTPKAFF. CDR3 nucleotide sequence: TGTGCCATCAGTGAGGGAACACCGAAAGCTTTCTTT. The chain couples TRBV10-3 to TRBJ1-1; D is unresolved. The CDR3 runs 12 residues. The germline V gene has CDR1 ENHRY and CDR2 SYGVKD. Trimming stripped 2 bases from V and 9 bases from J, with 10 bases between.

This chain connects TRBV11-2 to TRBJ1-1; D is undetermined. The CDR3 loop spans 15 amino acids. V lost 5 bases, J lost 1 base, and 14 bases lay in between. The germline V gene encodes CDR1 SGHAT and CDR2 FQNNGV. The CDR3 protein is CASSPSWQANTEAFF. The CDR3 DNA follows: TGTGCCAGCAGCCCGTCTTGGCAGGCGAACACTGAAGCTTTCTTT.

The V call is TRBV6-2 or TRBV6-3, the J call TRBJ2-3; 12 positions match TRBD2. In germline, CDR1 is MNHEY, CDR2 SVGEGT. Germline trimming cut 7 bases from V and 2 bases from J; bases unmatched to any gene: 7. The length of the CDR3 is 16 residues. CDR3 nucleotides: TGTGCCAGCAACCCCCTAGCGGGGGGGAACACAGATACGCAGTATTTT. It is translated as CASNPLAGGNTDTQYF.